Each of the 21 T cell receptor beta chains below was sequenced from the same sample in a study of T-cell memory formation after mild COVID-19. Via MiXCR, TCRdb re-called the 5' RACE reads, giving one row per CDR3 protein. Here the sample spans 380,000 or so distinct CDR3 sequences, roughly 14% being singletons. Sequencing was performed on PBMCs or a T cell subset sorted from them (not recorded which). The receptors come from a man between 18 and 35 years old who had mild COVID-19 (a few samples of this study predate the infection). Cell type and time point are not known.

The V and J genes are TRBV6-5 and TRBJ1-2; weak D call: TRBD1 (5 bases). With 6 bases removed from V and 4 bases from J, the gap between germline ends came to 12 bases. CDR1 MNHEY and CDR2 SVGAGI come from the germline V gene. The CDR3 extends over 13 amino acids. CDR3 DNA sequence: TGTGCCAGCAGCTTTGACAGCCTCTATGGCTACACCTTC. This gives the protein CASSFDSLYGYTF.

This clonotype turned up a few times. J is TRBJ1-6 and V is TRBV18, with D possibly matching TRBD1 (6 bases). CDR3 length: 14 amino acids. Germline V lookup: CDR1 KGHSH, CDR2 LQKENI. V lost 4 bases, J lost 4 bases, and 8 bases lay in between. The chain's CDR3 is CASSQRGYNSPLHF. CDR3 bases: TGTGCCAGCTCACAGAGGGGGTATAATTCACCCCTCCACTTT.

In this sample, this clonotype turned up many times. V is TRBV14 and J is TRBJ2-7, with unresolved D. V dropped 2 bases and J dropped 2 bases, with 7 bases sitting between them. There are 13 residues in the CDR3. From germline, CDR1 is SGHDN and CDR2 FVKESK. The CDR3 nucleotides are TGTGCCAGCAGCCAACCGCAAGCCTACGAGCAGTACGTC. This translates into CASSQPQAYEQYV.

For this clonotype: This may be a read error: a much more frequent sequence differs by one nucleotide. This chain connects TRBV6-6 to TRBJ2-6; no definite D call. Between the trimmed V and J ends, which lost 1 base and 0 bases, there was a span of 4 bases. This CDR3 has 15 amino acids. CDR1 is MNHNY, CDR2 SVGAGI, per germline (reference sequence). Written as DNA, the CDR3 is TGTGCCAGCAGTTACTACGGCTCTGGGGCCAACGTCCTGACTTTC. Translated, it gives CASSYYGSGANVLTF.

This clonotype was counted a few times. The chain has TRBV10-3 and TRBJ1-6; TRBD1 agrees at 7 bases. V shed 4 bases, J shed 10 bases, and the junction held 10 bases outside the gene matches. This CDR3 has 15 residues. Germline CDR1 and CDR2: ENHRY and SYGVKD. CDR3 sequence: CAISGSTGWGSPLHF. The CDR3 DNA is TGTGCCATCAGTGGATCGACAGGGTGGGGATCACCCCTCCACTTT.

The chain combines TRBV29-1 with TRBJ2-2; 9 bases match TRBD2. The CDR3 runs 15 residues. V trimming: 6 bases; J trimming: 1 base; junction bases outside the gene matches: 6. Germline loops: CDR1 SQVTM, CDR2 ANQGSEA. The CDR3 is CSVDLAGKNTGELFF. The CDR3 nucleotides read TGCAGCGTCGACCTAGCGGGGAAGAACACCGGGGAGCTGTTTTTT.

The chain couples TRBV24-1 to TRBJ1-1, with 10 bases lining up with TRBD1. Per the germline V gene, CDR1 is KGHDR and CDR2 is SFDVKD. The V and J ends lost 7 bases and 11 bases, in that order; junction bases with no gene match: 18. The length of the CDR3 is 16 residues. The CDR3 reads CATSNSPGQGFSGAFF. The CDR3 DNA sequence: TGTGCCACCAGCAACTCCCCGGGACAGGGGTTTAGCGGGGCTTTCTTT.

The chain employs TRBV25-1 and TRBJ2-3; TRBD2 matches at 8 bases. Trimming took 4 bases from V and 0 from J; bases not matched to a gene: 6. Germline-derived CDR1 and CDR2 are MGHDK and SYGVNS. The CDR3 runs 16 residues. As DNA, the CDR3 is TGTGCCAGCAGTGGGTACGGACTAGCTAGCACAGATACGCAGTATTTT. It specifies CASSGYGLASTDTQYF.

This clonotype turned up a few times. The rearrangement uses TRBV7-9 and TRBJ2-5; 7 nucleotides agree with TRBD1. The CDR3 is 16 residues long. After removal of 5 bases from V and 7 bases from J, the junction contained 16 bases not matched to a gene. Germline V gene sequence: CDR1 SEHNR, CDR2 FQNEAQ (reference sequence). CDR3 nucleotide sequence: TGTGCCAGCAGCCTCCGGGACAGAGACCTGACGGGGACCCAGTACTTC. The encoded protein is CASSLRDRDLTGTQYF.

In this sample, this clonotype turned up a few times. The chain combines TRBV12-2 with TRBJ2-1; TRBD2 is the table's D call and was not checked against the DNA. TRBV12-2 is shown as a pseudogene. The CDR3 sequence is 17 residues long. The CDR3 region is CASRLASGLECSNEQFF. In DNA form, the CDR3 reads TGTGCAAGTCGCTTAGCCTCCGGACTAGAGTGTAGCAATGAGCAGTTCTTC.

This clonotype showed up many times. The J gene is TRBJ2-3, the V gene TRBV5-4; D is undetermined. The germline V gene has CDR1 SGHNT and CDR2 YYREEE (reference sequence). Trimming took 0 bases from V and 5 from J, leaving 13 bases between them. This CDR3 has 15 residues. The CDR3 sequence: CASSLAMRWGDTQYF. The DNA for the CDR3 is TGTGCCAGCAGCTTGGCCATGAGGTGGGGAGATACGCAGTATTTT. The whole variable domain, filled in from reference TRBV5-4 and TRBJ2-3, reads ETGVTQSPTHLIKTRGQQVTLRCSSQSGHNTVSWYQQALGQGPQFIFQYYREEENGRGNFPPRFSGLQFPNYSSELNVNALELDDSALYLCASSLAMRWGDTQYFGPGTRLTVL.

The chain couples TRBV18 to TRBJ2-7, with D tentatively TRBD2 (7 bases). The CDR3 has 15 amino acids. Trimming took 0 bases from V and 5 from J, leaving 14 bases between them. The germline V gene has CDR1 KGHSH and CDR2 LQKENI. The CDR3 DNA is TGTGCCAGCTCACCACCTGTTAGGGGGGGCCACGAGCAGTACTTC. It translates to CASSPPVRGGHEQYF.

The chain joins TRBV5-4 to TRBJ2-7, with D perhaps assigned TRBD1 or TRBD2 (6 bases each). CDR3 length: 13 residues. Germline V CDR1 and CDR2: SGHNT, YYREEE (reference sequence). V was clipped by 4 bases and J by 2 bases, with 10 bases between them. This CDR3 reads CASSIGGPYEQYF. For the CDR3, the DNA is TGTGCCAGCAGCATAGGGGGGCCCTACGAGCAGTACTTC.

This clonotype was seen many times. The chain employs TRBV7-6 and TRBJ2-1; D unclear. The germline V gene has CDR1 SGHVS and CDR2 FNYEAQ. V dropped 4 bases and J dropped 5 bases, with 3 bases sitting between them. The CDR3 is made up of 11 amino acids. CDR3 loop: CASSYHNEQFF. The CDR3 DNA is TGTGCCAGCAGCTACCACAATGAGCAGTTCTTC.

A note on this clonotype: This may stem from a read error, because a much larger clone lies one nucleotide away. The rearrangement uses TRBV5-1 and TRBJ2-7; D possibly corresponds to TRBD2 (5 bases). Germline values: CDR1 SGHRS, CDR2 YFSETQ. V lost 5 bases and J lost 3, with 15 bases in between. The CDR3 is 14 residues long. The CDR3 is CASSADSWYYEQYV. The CDR3 DNA is TGCGCCAGCAGTGCGGACTCTTGGTACTACGAGCAGTACGTC.

The genes are TRBV6-2 or TRBV6-3 and TRBJ2-7; no reliable D call. V was shortened by 0 bases and J by 2 bases, with 17 bases between the two germline ends. The CDR3 covers 17 residues. Looked up from germline, CDR1 is MNHEY and CDR2 is SVGEGT. The CDR3 reads CASSYSNSRQDPYEQYF. CDR3 nucleotides: TGTGCCAGCAGTTACTCGAACAGTCGACAAGACCCCTACGAGCAGTACTTC.

V gene TRBV4-2 combines with J gene TRBJ2-7, with a weak D call TRBD2 (5 bases). Germline values: CDR1 LGHNA, CDR2 YNFKEQ. The CDR3 runs to 15 residues. Deletions cut 1 base from V and 5 bases from J, with 15 bases between. The CDR3 reads CASSQAALEGDEQYF. The CDR3 bases are TGTGCCAGCAGCCAAGCGGCGCTTGAGGGCGACGAGCAGTACTTC.

The chain recombines TRBV3-2 with TRBJ1-2; no check of the table's D call, TRBD1, against the DNA was made. TRBV3-2 is given as a pseudogene. The CDR3 covers 12 residues. In nucleotides, the CDR3 is TGTGCCGGAGCCAGGGGGCGCGGAGGCTACACCTTC. Amino acid sequence: CAGARGRGGYTF.

V gene TRBV7-2 combines with J gene TRBJ2-2; 7 bases agree with TRBD1. The germline CDR1 and CDR2 sequences are SGHTA and FQGNSA. The CDR3 has 14 amino acids. The ends lost 6 bases at V and 2 bases at J; junction bases unmatched: 3. For the CDR3, the DNA is TGTGCCAGCAGACGGGACAGTAACACCGGGGAGCTGTTTTTT. This encodes CASRRDSNTGELFF.

In the case of this clonotype: Germline is not matched at one junction end, which may reflect a read error. The chain couples TRBV4-2 to TRBJ2-5, with 9 nucleotides matching TRBD1. Germline values: CDR1 LGHNA, CDR2 YNFKEQ. The CDR3 totals 13 residues. In nucleotides, the CDR3 is TGTGCCAGCATCCAAGACAGGGGGTGGACCCAGTACTTC. It is translated as CASIQDRGWTQYF.

CDR3 in amino acids: CASSQAGSNSGNTIYF. The CDR3 DNA reads TGCGCCAGCAGCCAAGCAGGGAGTAACTCTGGAAACACCATATATTTT. The chain links TRBV4-1 to TRBJ1-3; weak D call: TRBD1 (5 bases). The germline CDR1 and CDR2 sequences are MGHRA and YSYEKL. This CDR3 contains 16 residues. The germline V and J ends were trimmed by 1 base and 0 bases, with 10 bases remaining between them.